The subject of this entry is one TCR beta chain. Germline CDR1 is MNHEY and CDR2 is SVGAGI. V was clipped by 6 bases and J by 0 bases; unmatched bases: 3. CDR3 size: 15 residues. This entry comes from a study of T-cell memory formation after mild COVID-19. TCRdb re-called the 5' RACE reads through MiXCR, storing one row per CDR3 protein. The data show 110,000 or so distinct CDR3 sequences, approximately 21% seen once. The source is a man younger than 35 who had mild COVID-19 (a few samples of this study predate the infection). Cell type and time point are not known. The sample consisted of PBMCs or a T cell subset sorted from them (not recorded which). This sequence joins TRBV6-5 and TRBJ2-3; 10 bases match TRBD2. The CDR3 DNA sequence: TGTGCCAGCAGACTAGCGGGGCTTAGCACAGATACGCAGTATTTT. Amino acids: CASRLAGLSTDTQYF.